The next 4 T cell receptor beta chains were all read from a single sample in a study of technical replicates of blood from several donors. Measured with immunoSEQ multiplex PCR; TCRdb has only the in-frame clones, and not every one. This table has 51,000 or so clones, more than 85% appearing once. Sequencing was performed on PBMCs. The receptors come from a human donor in good health. Some clones in this sample may be carry-over from other donors' samples.

This sequence joins TRBV5-1 and TRBJ1-4; 7 bases agree with TRBD1. The CDR3 is made up of 14 amino acids. CDR1 is SGHRS and CDR2 is YFSETQ in the germline V gene. Trimming removed 3 bases from V and 2 bases from J; junction bases left unmatched: 1. The CDR3 DNA reads TGCGCCAGCAGCTCGACAGGGACTAATGAAAAACTGTTTTTT. Its translation is CASSSTGTNEKLFF.

The chain is built from TRBV5-4 and TRBJ2-1, with 12 bases lining up with TRBD2. J lost 6 bases, V lost 4 bases, and 11 bases had no gene match. The CDR3 length is 17 residues. Per the germline V gene, CDR1 is SGHNT and CDR2 is YYREEE (reference sequence). The DNA of the CDR3 is TGTGCCAGCAGCCCCGGGCCTAGCGGGAGGGCCCTCAATGAGCAGTTCTTC. It yields the protein CASSPGPSGRALNEQFF. Using reference TRBV5-4 and TRBJ2-1 for the parts outside the CDR3, the full variable domain is ETGVTQSPTHLIKTRGQQVTLRCSSQSGHNTVSWYQQALGQGPQFIFQYYREEENGRGNFPPRFSGLQFPNYSSELNVNALELDDSALYLCASSPGPSGRALNEQFFGPGTRLTVL.

V and J are TRBV7-8 and TRBJ2-2; tentative D call: TRBD2 (5 bases). Germline lookup yields CDR1 SGHVS and CDR2 FQNEAQ. V was cut by 5 bases and J by 0 bases, with 10 bases left in between. The CDR3 has 15 amino acids. CDR3 residues: CASSPRGSNTGELFF. CDR3 coding DNA: TGTGCCAGCAGCCCACGAGGGTCGAACACCGGGGAGCTGTTTTTT.

The chain employs TRBV7-3 and TRBJ2-3; the match to TRBD2 covers 7 bases. Germline loops: CDR1 SGHTA, CDR2 FQGTGA. With 4 bases clipped from V and 4 bases from J, the junction kept 2 bases outside the gene matches. This CDR3 has 13 amino acids. CDR3 DNA: TGTGCCAGCAGCTGGGCGGGGGCAGATACGCAGTATTTT. Translating it yields CASSWAGADTQYF.